These T cell receptor beta chains were read from a single sample in a study of T cell repertoires in cytomegalovirus infection. From the reads, TCRdb called clonotypes with MiXCR, one entry per CDR3 protein. The sample lists just under 500,000 distinct CDR3 sequences; 30% to 40% were seen once. Their antigen targets remain unknown. Sample: cultured PBMCs, taken from culture after CMV antigen stimulation. Every receptor here comes from a human donor in good health (CMV status not recorded). Some clones in this sample may be carry-over from other donors' samples. The CDR3 runs from the conserved cysteine through the conserved F or W.

V gene: TRBV4-3
J gene: TRBJ2-3
CDR3 protein: CASSQEPPSSYDTQYF

V gene: TRBV6-2/TRBV6-3
J gene: TRBJ2-1
CDR3 protein: CASVRTGSVNEQFF

V gene: TRBV18
J gene: TRBJ1-1
CDR3 protein: CASSPGQIEAFF

V gene: TRBV7-2
J gene: TRBJ2-3
CDR3 protein: CASSVHTDTQYF

V gene: TRBV7-8
J gene: TRBJ2-1
CDR3 protein: CASSQDTVILNEQFF

V gene: TRBV28
J gene: TRBJ1-1
CDR3 protein: CASSLFTGVNTEAFF

V gene: TRBV28
J gene: TRBJ2-7
CDR3 protein: CASSSPSAHGNYEQYF

V gene: TRBV9
J gene: TRBJ2-1
CDR3 protein: CASSVVSRPYNEQFF

V gene: TRBV7-9
J gene: TRBJ2-1
CDR3 protein: CASSLRTEYNEQFF

V gene: TRBV20-1
J gene: TRBJ2-3
CDR3 protein: CSAGAGADTQYF

V gene: TRBV19
J gene: TRBJ2-2
CDR3 protein: CAKTVLRLGSAGDATGELFF

V gene: TRBV4-1
J gene: TRBJ1-1
CDR3 protein: CASSQDGDRESNTEAFF

V gene: TRBV5-6
J gene: TRBJ2-3
CDR3 protein: CASSFTGGPDTQYF

V gene: TRBV7-2
J gene: TRBJ2-3
CDR3 protein: CASSYKSPGGRYKDTQYF

V gene: TRBV4-1
J gene: TRBJ1-5
CDR3 protein: CASSPRQGGQPQHF

V gene: TRBV4-1
J gene: TRBJ1-1
CDR3 protein: CASSQAPGNTEAFF

V gene: TRBV7-6
J gene: TRBJ2-1
CDR3 protein: CASSLYPSGENEQFF

V gene: TRBV7-2
J gene: TRBJ2-1
CDR3 protein: CASSPPGRGYNEQFF

V gene: TRBV11-3
J gene: TRBJ2-3
CDR3 protein: CASSLDETLTDTQYF

V gene: TRBV7-2
J gene: TRBJ1-3
CDR3 protein: CASSLTDEGQGNTIYF

V gene: TRBV5-4
J gene: TRBJ1-5
CDR3 protein: CASSWDRGQPQHF

V gene: TRBV29-1
J gene: TRBJ1-1
CDR3 protein: CSVGQGNTEAFF

V gene: TRBV12-3/TRBV12-4
J gene: TRBJ2-3
CDR3 protein: CASSLAGDFQPTDTQYF